Included here is one TCR beta chain sequence, with context. This clonotype showed up many times. No antigen is known for it. The sample holds no much larger clone one base away, and base qualities are not on file. This sample is drawn from a study of blood T cells in healthy people across ages (dated by TCRdb to the mid-2010s). For the wider study: In model experiments, template switching captured roughly one uniquely barcoded TCR beta cDNA molecule for every two T cells. To track age-related changes in TCR beta repertoire diversity, the study relied on deep sequencing normalized with unique cDNA molecular identifiers. Donors were grouped into four age groups: young (average 16 years), middle-aged (39), aged (around 60) and long-lived (roughly 80). Donors of different ages were randomly distributed across sequencing lanes to avoid experimental bias. Using the same blood draw, the study looked at two additional independent replicas of 1 million unique cDNA reads for two donors, one aged 18 to 30 and the other aged 80 or older.

The germline V gene specifies SQVTM as CDR1 and ANQGSEA as CDR2. A distance of 13 bases separates the germline ends of V and J, which lose 4 bases and 7 bases respectively. The CDR3 runs 13 amino acids, cysteine and phenylalanine included. The CDR3 DNA has 39 bases and is translated from base 1. The investigation overall reported the following: Total diversity estimates from one million sequenced T cells were considered lower bounds and underestimates. Observed TCR beta diversity per million T cells fell roughly linearly with age, and a significant reduction was already apparent by age around 39. The CMV infection status of donors was not known, potentially confounding age-related changes in expanded clonotypes. Compared with the aged group, more naive CD4+ T cells, fewer expanded clones and increased TCR diversity were shown by the long-lived group, suggesting age selection. A strong correlation was found between observed TCR beta diversity and the percentage of naive T cells measured by flow cytometry. Because profiling used bulk unsorted PBMCs, naive and antigen-experienced compartments could not be compared conclusively.

Systemically healthy Caucasian individuals from Russia, some 36 in total and aged roughly 6 to 100 years, were included as donors. Roughly 9.5 milliliters of peripheral blood were drawn from each donor into EDTA-treated Vacutainer tubes. Ficoll-Paque density-gradient centrifugation was used to isolate PBMCs, with at least 6.5 million per sample. Trizol reagent was used to extract total RNA from the PBMCs, yielding at least 5 micrograms per sample. For every donor, an aliquot of PBMCs went through flow cytometry to measure the percentages of naive CD45RAhigh/CD27high T cells. Receptors were amplified or captured by 5' RACE. The instrument given in TCRdb is Illumina HiSeq 2500. A second PCR of about 6 to 11 cycles was run with a J-beta primer mix and a sample-barcoded 5' primer. A unique molecular identifier was introduced onto each TCR beta cDNA molecule by a template-switch 5' adaptor carrying 12 random nucleotides. Each sample yielded at least 2.5 million CDR3-containing paired-end reads. First-strand cDNA was synthesized from all RNA with the Mint cDNA synthesis kit, primed by a TRBC-specific oligonucleotide. Following uracil-DNA glycosylase treatment, all cDNA underwent a first 18-cycle PCR with the universal primers M1SS and BC2_uni_R. Processing in the source paper ran as follows. For normalization, 1 million high-quality reads, each with a distinct molecular identifier, were randomly selected from each sample. Reads sharing molecular identifiers were discarded rather than binned into consensus sequences. MiTCR, set to a Q25 quality threshold and the strictest error-elimination algorithm, was used for CDR3 identification, clonotype clustering and error correction. A nonparametric unseen species model using Euler transformation provided a lower-bound estimate of total TCR beta diversity. TCRdb reanalyzed the raw reads on its own, using fastp at Q25 for trimming and MiXCR for clone calling, and kept in-frame beta chains. Each CDR3 protein appears once, grouped with its most common genes and DNA. Clone size and V and J calls follow TCRdb, not the original study. In this sample the table shows some 700,000 distinct CDR3 sequences, about a fifth of which occur a single time. Around a fifth of the sample lies in the top ten.

The chain is assembled from TRBV29-1 and TRBJ1-4; the D gene cannot be named for sure. Sequencing input: blood. The receptor was isolated from a man in his sixties or seventies in good health. The CDR3 protein is CSVASASGEKLFF. The nucleotide sequence is TGCAGCGTTGCTTCGGCCAGCGGTGAAAAACTGTTTTTT.